The T cell receptor beta chain described here comes from a study of blood T cell repertoires in COVID-19. Study-level information: Collection of acute and convalescent COVID-19 samples took place in the United States, Italy and Spain. Sample material is recorded as cDNA or gDNA derived from T cells, B-cell-depleted T cells, or PBMCs.

This clone showed up just a few times. Source study methods: Amplification with reference gene primers provided the estimates of nucleated cell counts. The data were produced by immunoSEQ multiplex PCR, yet TCRdb's version contains in-frame clones alone and is incomplete. V, J and clone size reflect that table, while D and trimming were determined from the DNA. The table records approximately 130,000 clones, over 55% of them present only once. The V gene end was trimmed by 1 base and the J gene end by 1 base; junction bases not matched to a gene: 4. The germline V gene has CDR1 LGHNA and CDR2 YNFKEQ. The CDR3 spans 17 residues.

The sequenced material came from peripheral blood. This sequence joins TRBV4-2 and TRBJ1-4; TRBD1 matches at 9 bases. The sequence was collected from a woman between 65 and 79 years old with acute or convalescent COVID-19. In DNA form, the CDR3 reads TGTGCCAGCAGCCAAGCTGGACAGGGGCAAACTAATGAAAAACTGTTTTTT. It translates to CASSQAGQGQTNEKLFF.